This T cell receptor beta chain is from a study of memory CD4+ T cells and cytomegalovirus serostatus. Overall study findings and caveats: Of under 200 reported CMV TCRbeta sequences, around 63 were found in memory CD4+ repertoires.

The sort gate was single viable CD3+CD4+CD8-CD45RO+ cells for memory CD4+ T cells. The CDR3 spans 17 residues. The germline V gene encodes CDR1 SGHRS and CDR2 YFSETQ. Trimming took off 10 bases at V and 1 base at J, with 24 bases between the two ends. Measured with immunoSEQ multiplex PCR; TCRdb has only the in-frame clones, and not every one. This table holds 46,000 or so clones, roughly 78% found once. A remark on this clone: Its antigen remains unidentified.

The sequenced material came from memory CD4+ T cells from blood. The sequence was collected from an adult in good health and CMV-seronegative. This chain uses TRBV5-1 with TRBJ1-3; the D gene is possibly TRBD1 (5 bases). CDR3 in amino acids: CASGTGQGSSSGNTIYF. CDR3 nucleotides: TGCGCCTCCGGGACGGGCCAGGGATCGAGTTCTGGAAACACCATATATTTT.